A selection of T cell receptor beta chains follows, all from one sample in a study of cytomegalovirus exposure and HLA in healthy donors. Data came from immunoSEQ multiplex PCR; TCRdb stores just in-frame clones and leaves some out. The table lists 130,000 or so clones, 70% to 90% of them singletons. Sequenced: PBMCs. Source of these receptors: a woman aged 25 to 45 in good health and CMV-seropositive. Both conserved end residues are trimmed from each CDR3. Fields, in order: J gene, V gene, CDR3 length, CDR3 protein.

TRBJ2-2 TRBV6-1 12 ASSVSFNTGELF
TRBJ2-5 TRBV7-6 13 ASSSPSGSFETQY
TRBJ1-1 TRBV29-1 13 SVAQGRFVDTEAF
TRBJ1-5 TRBV15 12 ATSREGRGQPQH
TRBJ1-5 TRBV5-4 14 ASSLWRGGVNQPQH
TRBJ2-3 TRBV6-6 13 ASSYSRGGTDTQY
TRBJ2-3 TRBV13 12 ASRGQGSTDTQY
TRBJ1-3 TRBV2 13 ASSRPGEAGNTIY
TRBJ2-7 TRBV7-9 12 ASSSYRRVDEQY
TRBJ2-7 TRBV28 11 ASSGGDLGRQY
TRBJ2-3 TRBV2 14 ASSPTTSGRTDTQY
TRBJ1-6 TRBV2 13 ASSPQPGGYSPLH
TRBJ1-1 TRBV5-1 12 ASSLDQGGTEAF
TRBJ2-1 TRBV9 11 ASSVGPVNEQF
TRBJ1-1 TRBV4-1 13 ASRTGTGSRSEAF
TRBJ2-7 TRBV28 11 ASRTTGANQQY
TRBJ2-7 TRBV19 13 ASSWGTSLAYEQY
TRBJ2-5 TRBV7-2 12 ASNLAGGQETQY
TRBJ2-3 TRBV6-1 12 ASSVSLNTDTQY
TRBJ2-3 TRBV20-1 9 SASLRDTQY
TRBJ1-6 TRBV5-4 12 ASSLVTGNSPLH
TRBJ2-5 TRBV28 13 ASSFFGGVALTQY